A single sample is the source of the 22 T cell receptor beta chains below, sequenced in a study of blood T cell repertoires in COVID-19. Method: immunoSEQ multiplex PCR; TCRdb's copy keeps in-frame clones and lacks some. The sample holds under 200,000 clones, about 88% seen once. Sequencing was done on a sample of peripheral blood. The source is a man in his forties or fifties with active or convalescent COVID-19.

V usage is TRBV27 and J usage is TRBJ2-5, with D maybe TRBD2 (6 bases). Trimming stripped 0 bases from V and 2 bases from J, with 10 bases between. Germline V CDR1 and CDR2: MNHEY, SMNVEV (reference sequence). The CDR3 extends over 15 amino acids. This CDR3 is CASSLSIGGQETQYF. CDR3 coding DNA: TGTGCCAGCAGTTTATCAATCGGGGGACAAGAGACCCAGTACTTC.

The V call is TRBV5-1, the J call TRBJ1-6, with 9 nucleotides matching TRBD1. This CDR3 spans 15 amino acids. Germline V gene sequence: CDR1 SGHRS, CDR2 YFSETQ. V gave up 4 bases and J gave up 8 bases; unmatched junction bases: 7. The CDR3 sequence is CASSISTGGDSPLHF. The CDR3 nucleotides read TGCGCCAGCAGCATTTCTACAGGGGGCGATTCACCCCTCCACTTT.

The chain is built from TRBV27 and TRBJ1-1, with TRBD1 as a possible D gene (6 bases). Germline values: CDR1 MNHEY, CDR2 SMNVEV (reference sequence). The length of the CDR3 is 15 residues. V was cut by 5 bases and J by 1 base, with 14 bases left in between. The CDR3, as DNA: TGTGCCAGCAGTCCCCAGGGGTTGACGAACACTGAAGCTTTCTTT. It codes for CASSPQGLTNTEAFF.

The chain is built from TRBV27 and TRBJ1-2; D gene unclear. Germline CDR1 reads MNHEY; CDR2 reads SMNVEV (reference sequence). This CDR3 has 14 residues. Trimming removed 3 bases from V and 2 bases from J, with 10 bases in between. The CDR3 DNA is TGTGCCAGCAGTTTCGGCGGCTCGAACTATGGCTACACCTTC. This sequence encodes CASSFGGSNYGYTF.

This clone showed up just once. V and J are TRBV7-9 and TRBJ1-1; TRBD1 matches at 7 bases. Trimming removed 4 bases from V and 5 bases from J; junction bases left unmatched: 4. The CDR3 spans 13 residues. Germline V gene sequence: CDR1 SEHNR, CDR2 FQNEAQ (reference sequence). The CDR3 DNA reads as TGTGCCAGCAGCTCGGAACAGGGGACTGAAGCTTTCTTT. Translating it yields CASSSEQGTEAFF.

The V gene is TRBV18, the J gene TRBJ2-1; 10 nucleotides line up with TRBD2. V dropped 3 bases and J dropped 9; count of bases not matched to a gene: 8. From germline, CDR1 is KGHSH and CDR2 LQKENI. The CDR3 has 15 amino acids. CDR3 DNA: TGTGCCAGCTCACCGAGTCTAGCGGGAGAGGTTGAGCAGTTCTTC. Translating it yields CASSPSLAGEVEQFF.

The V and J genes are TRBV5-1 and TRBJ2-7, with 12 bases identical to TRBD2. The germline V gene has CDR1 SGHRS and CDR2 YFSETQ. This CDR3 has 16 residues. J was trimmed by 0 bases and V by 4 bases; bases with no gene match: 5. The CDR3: CASSKGTSGLSYEQYF. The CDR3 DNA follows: TGCGCCAGCAGCAAAGGGACTAGCGGGCTCTCCTACGAGCAGTACTTC.

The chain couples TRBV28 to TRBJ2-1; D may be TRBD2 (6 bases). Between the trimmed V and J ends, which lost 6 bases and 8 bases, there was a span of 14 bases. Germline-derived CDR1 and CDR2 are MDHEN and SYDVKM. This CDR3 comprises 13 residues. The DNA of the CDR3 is TGTGCCAGCAGCCCATCTAGCGCCTATGAGCAGTTCTTC. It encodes CASSPSSAYEQFF.

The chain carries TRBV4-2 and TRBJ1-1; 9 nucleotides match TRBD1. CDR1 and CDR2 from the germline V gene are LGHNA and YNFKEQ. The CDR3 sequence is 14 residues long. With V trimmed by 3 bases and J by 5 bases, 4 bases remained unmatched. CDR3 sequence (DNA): TGTGCCAGCAGCCAGGACAGGGGATGGACTGAAGCTTTCTTT. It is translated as CASSQDRGWTEAFF.

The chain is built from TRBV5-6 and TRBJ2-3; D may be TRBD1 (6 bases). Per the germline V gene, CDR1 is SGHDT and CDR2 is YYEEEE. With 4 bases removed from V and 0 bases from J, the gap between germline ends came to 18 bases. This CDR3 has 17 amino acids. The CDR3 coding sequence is TGTGCCAGCAGCACCCTCAAAACAGGGTCTAGCACAGATACGCAGTATTTT. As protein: CASSTLKTGSSTDTQYF.

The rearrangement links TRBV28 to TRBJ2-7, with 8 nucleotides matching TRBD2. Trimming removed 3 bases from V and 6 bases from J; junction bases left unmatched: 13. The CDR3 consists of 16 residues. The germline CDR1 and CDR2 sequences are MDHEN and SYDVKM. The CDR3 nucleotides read TGTGCCAGCAGTTTCCCACCGAGGAGCGGGAGCGTCGAGCAGTACTTC. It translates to CASSFPPRSGSVEQYF. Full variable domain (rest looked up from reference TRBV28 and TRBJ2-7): DVKVTQSSRYLVKRTGEKVFLECVQDMDHENMFWYRQDPGLGLRLIYFSYDVKMKEKGDIPEGYSVSREKKERFSLILESASTNQTSMYLCASSFPPRSGSVEQYFGPGTRLTVT.

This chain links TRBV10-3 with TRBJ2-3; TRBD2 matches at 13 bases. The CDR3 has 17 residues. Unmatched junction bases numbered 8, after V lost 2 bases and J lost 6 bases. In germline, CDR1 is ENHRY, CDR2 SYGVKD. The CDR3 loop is CAISERTSGRVGDTQYF. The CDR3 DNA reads TGTGCCATCAGTGAGAGGACTAGCGGGAGAGTCGGGGATACGCAGTATTTT.

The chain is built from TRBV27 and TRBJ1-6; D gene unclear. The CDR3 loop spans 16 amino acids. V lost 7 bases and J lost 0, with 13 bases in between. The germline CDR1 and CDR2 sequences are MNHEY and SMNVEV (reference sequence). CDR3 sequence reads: CASTRVGSSYNSPLHF. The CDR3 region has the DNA TGTGCCAGCACCCGTGTGGGGAGCTCCTATAATTCACCCCTCCACTTT.

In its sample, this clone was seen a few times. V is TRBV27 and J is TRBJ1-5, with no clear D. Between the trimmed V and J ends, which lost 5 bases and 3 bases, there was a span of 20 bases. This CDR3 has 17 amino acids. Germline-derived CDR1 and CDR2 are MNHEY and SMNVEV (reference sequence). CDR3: CASSPSLLVVSNQPQHF. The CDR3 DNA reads TGTGCCAGCAGTCCCTCACTGCTGGTAGTCTCCAATCAGCCCCAGCATTTT.

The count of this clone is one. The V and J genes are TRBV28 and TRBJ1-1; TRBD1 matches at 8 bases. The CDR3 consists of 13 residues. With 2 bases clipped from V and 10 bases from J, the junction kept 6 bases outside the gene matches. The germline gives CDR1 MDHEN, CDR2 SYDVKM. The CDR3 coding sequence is TGTGCCAGCAGTTTAAAATCAGGGGGCCCAGCTTTCTTT. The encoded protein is CASSLKSGGPAFF.

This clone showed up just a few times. CDR3 residues: CASSADSGNTIYF. CDR3 nucleotide sequence: TGCGCCAGCAGCGCGGACAGTGGAAACACCATATATTTT. The chain uses TRBV5-1 and TRBJ1-3; D may be TRBD1 (6 bases). The CDR3 length is 13 residues. Germline loops: CDR1 SGHRS, CDR2 YFSETQ. Deletions cut 4 bases from V and 3 bases from J, with 8 bases between.

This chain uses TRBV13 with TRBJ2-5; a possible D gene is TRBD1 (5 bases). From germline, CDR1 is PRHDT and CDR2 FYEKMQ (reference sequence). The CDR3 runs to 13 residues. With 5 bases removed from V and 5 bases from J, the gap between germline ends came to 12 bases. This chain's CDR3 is CASSMDIVETQYF. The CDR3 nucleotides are TGTGCCAGCAGCATGGACATCGTGGAGACCCAGTACTTC.

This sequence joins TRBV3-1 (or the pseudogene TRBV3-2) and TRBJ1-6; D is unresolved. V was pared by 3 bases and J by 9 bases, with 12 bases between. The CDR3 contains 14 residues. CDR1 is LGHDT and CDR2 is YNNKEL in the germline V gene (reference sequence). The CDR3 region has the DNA TGTGCCAGCAGCCAGGAACCTAGCCTTTCACCCCTCCACTTT. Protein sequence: CASSQEPSLSPLHF.

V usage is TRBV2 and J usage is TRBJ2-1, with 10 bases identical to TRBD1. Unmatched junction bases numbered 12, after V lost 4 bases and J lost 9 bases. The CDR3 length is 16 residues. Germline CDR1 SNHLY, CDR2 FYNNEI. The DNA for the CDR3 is TGTGCCAGCAGTGGAAGAGGACAGGGGGAATTTAGTGAGCAGTTCTTC. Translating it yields CASSGRGQGEFSEQFF.

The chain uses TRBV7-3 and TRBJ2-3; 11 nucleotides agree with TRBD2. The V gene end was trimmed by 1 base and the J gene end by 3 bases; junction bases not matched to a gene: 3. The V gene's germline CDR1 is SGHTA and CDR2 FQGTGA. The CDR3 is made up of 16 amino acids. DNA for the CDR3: TGTGCCAGCAGCTTAAGGCTAGCGGGGGGAACAGATACGCAGTATTTT. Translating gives CASSLRLAGGTDTQYF.

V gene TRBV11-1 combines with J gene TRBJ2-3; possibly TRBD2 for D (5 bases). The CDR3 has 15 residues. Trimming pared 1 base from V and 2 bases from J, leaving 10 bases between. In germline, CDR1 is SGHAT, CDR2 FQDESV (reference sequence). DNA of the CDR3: TGTGCCAGCAGCTTAGGAGCGGAACACACAGATACGCAGTATTTT. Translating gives CASSLGAEHTDTQYF. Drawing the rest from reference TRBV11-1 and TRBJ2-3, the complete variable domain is EAEVAQSPRYKITEKSQAVAFWCDPISGHATLYWYRQILGQGPELLVQFQDESVVDDSQLPKDRFSAERLKGVDSTLKIQPAELGDSAMYLCASSLGAEHTDTQYFGPGTRLTVL.

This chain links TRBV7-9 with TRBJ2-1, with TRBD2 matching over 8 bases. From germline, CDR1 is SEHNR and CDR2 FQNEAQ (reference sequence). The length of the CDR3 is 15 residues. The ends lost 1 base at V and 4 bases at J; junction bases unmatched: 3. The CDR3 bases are TGTGCCAGCAGCTTAGTACTAGCGGTATACAATGAGCAGTTCTTC. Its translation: CASSLVLAVYNEQFF.